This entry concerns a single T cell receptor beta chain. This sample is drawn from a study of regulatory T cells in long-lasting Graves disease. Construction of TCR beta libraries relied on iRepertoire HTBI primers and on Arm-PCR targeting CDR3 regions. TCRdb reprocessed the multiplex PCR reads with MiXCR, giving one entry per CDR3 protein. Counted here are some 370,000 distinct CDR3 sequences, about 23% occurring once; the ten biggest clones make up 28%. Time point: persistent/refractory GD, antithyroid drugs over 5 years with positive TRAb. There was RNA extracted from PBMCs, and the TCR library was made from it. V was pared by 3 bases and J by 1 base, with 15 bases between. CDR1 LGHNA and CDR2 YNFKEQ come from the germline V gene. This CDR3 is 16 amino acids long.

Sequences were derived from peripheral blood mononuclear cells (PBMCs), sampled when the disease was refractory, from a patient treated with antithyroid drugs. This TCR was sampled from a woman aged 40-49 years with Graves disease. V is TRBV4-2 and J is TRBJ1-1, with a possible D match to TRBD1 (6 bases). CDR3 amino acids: CASSHHAGQTNTEAFF. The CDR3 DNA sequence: TGTGCCAGCAGCCACCACGCAGGACAGACGAACACTGAAGCTTTCTTT.